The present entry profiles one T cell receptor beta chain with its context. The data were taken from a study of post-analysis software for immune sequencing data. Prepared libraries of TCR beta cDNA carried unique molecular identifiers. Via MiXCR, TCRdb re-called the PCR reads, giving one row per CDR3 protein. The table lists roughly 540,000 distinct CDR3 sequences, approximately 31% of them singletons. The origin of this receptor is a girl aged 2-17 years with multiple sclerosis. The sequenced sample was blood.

Here the CDR3 DNA reads TGCAGTGCTACGTATTACAGCGAAAACATTCAGTACTTC. Translated, it gives CSATYYSENIQYF. The V gene is TRBV20-1, the J gene TRBJ2-4, with unresolved D. V was trimmed by 4 bases and J by 5 bases, leaving 12 bases between them. CDR3 length equals 13 residues. Germline lookup yields CDR1 DFQATT and CDR2 SNEGSKA (reference sequence).